These 26 T cell receptor beta chains came from one sample sequenced in a study of blood T cells in healthy people across ages. The second PCR ran roughly 7 to 11 cycles with a sample-barcoded 5' primer and J-beta primers. TCRdb reprocessed the 5' RACE reads with MiXCR, giving one entry per CDR3 protein. The sample contains 650,000 to 800,000 distinct CDR3 sequences, 40% to 65% of which appear only once. Input material: blood. These receptors originate from a woman older than 75 in good health.

This chain uses TRBV29-1 with TRBJ2-1; 13 bases agree with TRBD2. This CDR3 spans 16 amino acids. Looked up from germline, CDR1 is SQVTM and CDR2 is ANQGSEA. J gave up 5 bases and V 4 bases, and 8 bases lay outside the gene matches. CDR3 DNA sequence: TGCAGCGTTGCCCGACTAGCGGGGGGCTCGCACAATGAGCAGTTCTTC. This sequence encodes CSVARLAGGSHNEQFF.

For this clonotype: Likely a read error: the CDR3 ends without its conserved phenylalanine or tryptophan. The chain couples TRBV12-3 or TRBV12-4 to TRBJ2-1, with 7 bases matching TRBD1. V lost 5 bases, J lost 3 bases, and 7 bases stayed unmatched. This CDR3 has 15 residues. The CDR3, as DNA: TGTGCCAGCAGTCGCCGGGACAGCCGCTACAATGAGCAGTTCTTA. As protein: CASSRRDSRYNEQFL.

This clonotype was recorded at least ten times. V and J are TRBV29-1 and TRBJ2-1, with TRBD1 matching 8 bases. The CDR3 spans 14 residues. Germline V gives CDR1 SQVTM, CDR2 ANQGSEA. Trimming removed 1 base from V and 6 bases from J; junction bases left unmatched: 5. The CDR3 protein is CSVEANRGVNEQFF. The CDR3 DNA reads as TGCAGCGTTGAAGCGAACAGGGGGGTCAATGAGCAGTTCTTC.

V usage is TRBV7-3 and J usage is TRBJ2-1; the D is unclear. The CDR3 is 15 amino acids. V was trimmed by 7 bases and J by 5 bases, leaving 18 bases between them. Germline lookup yields CDR1 SGHTA and CDR2 FQGTGA. CDR3 DNA sequence: TGTGCCAGCACCTCGGTCCCCACTAAGAACAATGAGCAGTTCTTC. Its translation is CASTSVPTKNNEQFF. Full variable domain (remainder filled in from reference TRBV7-3 and TRBJ2-1): GAGVSQTPSNKVTEKGKYVELRCDPISGHTALYWYRQSLGQGPEFLIYFQGTGAADDSGLPNDRFFAVRPEGSVSTLKIQRTERGDSAVYLCASTSVPTKNNEQFFGPGTRLTVL.

This clonotype was seen only a few times. The chain couples TRBV3-1 to TRBJ2-3; 7 nucleotides agree with TRBD1. CDR3 length: 16 amino acids. CDR1 is LGHDT and CDR2 is YNNKEL in the germline V gene (reference sequence). Trimming at V came to 4 bases and at J to 1 base, leaving 8 bases not matched to a gene. The CDR3 nucleotides are TGTGCCAGCAGCCCCCAAGTCGGACAGGGCACAGATACGCAGTATTTT. It is translated as CASSPQVGQGTDTQYF.

Concerning this clonotype itself: This could be a read error, since a much larger clone is one nucleotide away. The chain recombines TRBV14 with TRBJ1-2; D call uncertain. This CDR3 contains 13 residues. Trimming removed 3 bases from V and 1 base from J, with 6 bases in between. Germline CDR1 and CDR2: SGHDN and FVKESK. CDR3 in amino acids: CASSQEINYGYTF. The CDR3 coding sequence is TGTGCCAGCAGCCAGGAGATTAACTATGGCTACACCTTC.

This sequence joins TRBV29-1 and TRBJ1-1; D is perhaps TRBD1 (6 bases). The CDR3 totals 12 residues. V was trimmed by 4 bases and J by 7 bases, leaving 13 bases between them. The germline V gene has CDR1 SQVTM and CDR2 ANQGSEA. The CDR3 loop is CSVGGGRIEAFF. In DNA, the CDR3 is TGCAGCGTTGGGGGGGGGCGGATTGAAGCTTTCTTT.

The chain combines TRBV2 with TRBJ2-3; 10 positions match TRBD2. Germline V lookup: CDR1 SNHLY, CDR2 FYNNEI. The junction had 9 bases not matched to a gene; V was cut back by 3 bases and J by 6 bases. This CDR3 region has 16 residues. Written as DNA, the CDR3 is TGTGCCAGCAGTGATGGTGCGGCTAGCGGGAGTGATACGCAGTATTTT. This encodes CASSDGAASGSDTQYF.

This chain connects TRBV3-1 to TRBJ2-2; possibly TRBD2 for D (6 bases). V was shortened by 1 base and J by 5 bases, with 11 bases between the two germline ends. The CDR3 spans 15 residues. Germline assignment: CDR1 LGHDT and CDR2 YNNKEL (reference sequence). CDR3 DNA: TGTGCCAGCAGCCAAGCTACAGGAGGGACCGGGGAGCTGTTTTTT. Protein: CASSQATGGTGELFF.

The genes are TRBV11-2 and TRBJ2-7, with D perhaps TRBD1 (5 bases). This CDR3 has 13 residues. CDR1 is SGHAT, CDR2 FQNNGV, per germline. V was clipped by 6 bases and J by 0 bases, with 9 bases between them. The CDR3 is CASSRQFSYEQYF. The CDR3 DNA reads TGTGCCAGCAGTAGACAGTTCTCCTACGAGCAGTACTTC.

V is TRBV29-1 and J is TRBJ1-1; D uncertain. Germline lookup yields CDR1 SQVTM and CDR2 ANQGSEA. The CDR3 is made up of 12 amino acids. V was pared by 4 bases and J by 1 base, with 7 bases between. DNA for the CDR3: TGCAGCGTTGGCGGCCGGAACACTGAAGCTTTCTTT. It specifies CSVGGRNTEAFF.

As concerns this clonotype: The junction and the germline gene differ at one end; a read error may be behind it. The gene calls are TRBV7-9 and TRBJ2-1, with D tentatively TRBD1 (5 bases). The J call may be wrong; the DNA end is better matched by TRBJ2-7. Germline V gene data show CDR1 as SEHNR and CDR2 as FQNEAQ (reference sequence). The CDR3 covers 13 residues. The CDR3 protein is CTSSSSGYNEQYF. CDR3 sequence (DNA): TGTACCAGCAGCTCCTCAGGGTACAATGAGCAGTACTTC.

The CDR3 is CASSSHRRGDRQLYEQYF. The DNA of the CDR3 is TGTGCCAGCAGTTCTCATAGGCGGGGGGACCGGCAACTCTACGAGCAGTACTTC. V usage is TRBV28 and J usage is TRBJ2-7; 8 bases are a match to TRBD2. Trimming cost V 4 bases and J 3 bases; bases outside gene matches: 17. The CDR3 loop spans 18 amino acids. Germline V CDR1 and CDR2: MDHEN, SYDVKM.

In this sample, this clonotype turned up a few times. The chain employs TRBV20-1 and TRBJ2-1; D gene unclear. V lost 6 bases to trimming and J lost 0 bases, with 6 bases between them. There are 12 residues in the CDR3. In germline, CDR1 is DFQATT, CDR2 SNEGSKA (reference sequence). CDR3 protein: CSAPDSYNEQFF. The CDR3 nucleotides are TGCAGTGCCCCTGACTCCTACAATGAGCAGTTCTTC.

In this sample, this clonotype turned up a few times. The V gene is TRBV28, the J gene TRBJ2-6; 8 nucleotides match TRBD1. In germline, CDR1 is MDHEN, CDR2 SYDVKM. The CDR3 consists of 17 residues. V gave up 3 bases and J gave up 0 bases; unmatched junction bases: 4. CDR3 DNA: TGTGCCAGCAGTTTCAGGACAGGGCTCTCTGGGGCCAACGTCCTGACTTTC. This translates into CASSFRTGLSGANVLTF.

Remarks on this clonotype: One base away lies a much larger clone, so this may be a sequencing read error. V and J are TRBV6-6 and TRBJ1-6, with unresolved D. Germline V gene lookup returns CDR1 MNHNY and CDR2 SVGAGI (reference sequence). This CDR3 is 13 amino acids long. CDR3 sequence (DNA): TGTGCCAGCACAGGCAGTCCAAATTCACCCCCCCACTTT. This sequence encodes CASTGSPNSPPHF.

The chain links TRBV27 to TRBJ1-6; D is unresolved. This CDR3 has 17 residues. Deletions cut 2 bases from V and 0 bases from J, with 11 bases between. CDR1 MNHEY and CDR2 SMNVEV come from the germline V gene (reference sequence). CDR3 protein: CASSLTGGNSYNSPLHF. The CDR3 region has the DNA TGTGCCAGCAGTTTAACGGGCGGGAACTCCTATAATTCACCCCTCCACTTT.

In regard to this clonotype: The junction shows a germline mismatch at one end, possibly a read error. V is TRBV4-1 and J is TRBJ1-2, with TRBD1 matching over 7 bases. The germline gives CDR1 MGHRA, CDR2 YSYEKL. This CDR3 has 16 amino acids. The DNA of the CDR3 is TGTGCCAGCAGCCAAGAGGGGGGACAGACTAACTATGGCTACACCTTC. It codes for CASSQEGGQTNYGYTF.

This chain uses TRBV5-1 with TRBJ2-1, with 12 positions matching TRBD2. Germline V gives CDR1 SGHRS, CDR2 YFSETQ. The CDR3 covers 15 residues. J was trimmed by 7 bases and V by 4 bases; bases with no gene match: 6. CDR3 in DNA: TGCGCCAGCAGCGCACTAGCGGGAGGAAGAAATGAGCAGTTCTTC. Protein product: CASSALAGGRNEQFF. Supplemented by reference TRBV5-1 and TRBJ2-1, the full variable domain reads KAGVTQTPRYLIKTRGQQVTLSCSPISGHRSVSWYQQTPGQGLQFLFEYFSETQRNKGNFPGRFSGRQFSNSRSEMNVSTLELGDSALYLCASSALAGGRNEQFFGPGTRLTVL.

The table lists this clonotype with many counts. The J gene is TRBJ2-1, the V gene TRBV2; D might be TRBD2 (6 bases). The ends were cut back, 8 bases at V and 8 bases at J, with 10 bases in the middle. Germline V CDR1 and CDR2: SNHLY, FYNNEI. The length of the CDR3 is 11 residues. Here the CDR3 DNA reads TGTGCCAGCTCGGGAGAGGATGAGCAGTTCTTC. Translation: CASSGEDEQFF.

The CDR3 DNA reads as TGCAGTGCTAGAGCTTGGACCGTGACCTACGAGCAGTACTTC. Residues: CSARAWTVTYEQYF. V gene TRBV20-1 combines with J gene TRBJ2-5; no definite D call. The J call is uncertain, as TRBJ2-7 better fits the DNA end. CDR3 length: 14 amino acids. In germline, CDR1 is DFQATT, CDR2 SNEGSKA (reference sequence).

This clonotype was observed a few times. This may stem from a read error, because a much larger clone lies one nucleotide away. The V and J genes are TRBV29-1 and TRBJ1-4; TRBD1 matches at 7 bases. This CDR3 is built from 14 residues. Per the germline V gene, CDR1 is SQVTM and CDR2 is ANQGSEA. The V gene end was trimmed by 3 bases and the J gene end by 9 bases; junction bases not matched to a gene: 10. CDR3 region: CSVEAQGVKKKLFF. CDR3 coding DNA: TGCAGCGTTGAGGCCCAGGGGGTAAAGAAAAAACTGTTTTTT.

Comments on this clonotype: A much larger clone sits a single nucleotide away, making a read error possible. The chain combines TRBV18 with TRBJ1-2; a weak D match, TRBD1 (5 bases). The germline V gene encodes CDR1 KGHSH and CDR2 LQKENI. Trimming shortened V by 3 bases and J by 4 bases, and 15 bases separated the two germline ends. This CDR3 spans 15 amino acids. The chain's CDR3 is CASSPSREGLYGYTF. The CDR3 DNA reads as TGTGCCAGCTCACCGAGCAGGGAAGGTCTCTATGGCTACACCTTC.

V usage is TRBV29-1 and J usage is TRBJ2-7; D perhaps matches TRBD1 (6 bases). Germline loops: CDR1 SQVTM, CDR2 ANQGSEA. V gave up 7 bases and J gave up 6 bases, with 19 bases separating them. This CDR3 has 13 amino acids. CDR3 sequence (DNA): TGCAGCGCCCGGAGAGGGGGTTCGAGCGAGCAGTACTTC. Amino acids: CSARRGGSSEQYF.

This clonotype was recorded many times. The CDR3 DNA sequence: TGTGCCAGCAGTTGGGACCCTAGCGGCTACACCTTC. The encoded protein is CASSWDPSGYTF. The chain uses TRBV12-3 or TRBV12-4 and TRBJ1-2, with a tentative D call TRBD1 (5 bases). Trimming shortened V by 4 bases and J by 8 bases, and 11 bases separated the two germline ends. This CDR3 has 12 residues.

The V call is TRBV3-1, the J call TRBJ1-1; perhaps TRBD1 as D (6 bases). CDR3 size: 15 residues. Germline V gives CDR1 LGHDT, CDR2 YNNKEL (reference sequence). Trimming took off 4 bases at V and 3 bases at J, with 15 bases between the two ends. The CDR3 protein is CASSRTGMGYTEAFF. The CDR3 nucleotides read TGTGCCAGCAGCCGAACAGGGATGGGGTACACTGAAGCTTTCTTT.